The source of this T cell receptor (beta chain) is a study of shared clonotypes between healthy human individuals. Notes on this clone: Its antigen is unknown.

CD4+ cells underwent separation, giving CD45RA+ naive and CD45RA-negative memory subsets. Some clones are missing from TCRdb's copy, which holds only in-frame ones; the method was immunoSEQ multiplex PCR. This sample yields about 2.4 million clones, of which roughly 93% are seen a single time; 0.35% to 0.45% belongs to the top ten. Germline V lookup: CDR1 MGHRA, CDR2 YSYEKL. The CDR3 loop spans 17 amino acids. The V and J ends lost 4 bases and 8 bases, in that order; junction bases with no gene match: 14. Study-wide results and limits: Non-shared clonotypes displayed generation probabilities falling below those of clonotypes present in all four donors. Tissue TCR repertoires likely differ from these blood-only repertoires. Naive subsets generally exceeded memory subsets in estimated richness.

The V and J genes are TRBV4-1 and TRBJ2-2; 9 nucleotides align to TRBD1. This TCR came from a man in his late teens or twenties in good health. Some clones in this sample may be carry-over from other donors' samples. The material sequenced was naive CD4+ T cells from PBMCs. Indicated subset: CD45RA+ positively selected. The CDR3 DNA follows: TGCGCCAGCAGCCGGGGCCCCCGGGACAGGGCGCGGGGGGAGCTGTTTTTT. Its translation is CASSRGPRDRARGELFF.